This is a list of T cell receptor beta chains from one sample in a study of T cells in localized non-small cell lung cancer. Assay: immunoSEQ multiplex PCR; the TCRdb copy retains only in-frame clones and omits some. The sample carries approximately 65,000 clones, roughly four fifths recorded once. The material was PBMCs, obtained before any cancer treatment. These receptors were obtained from a man between 40 and 70 years old with stage II lung adenocarcinoma. Both conserved end residues are part of each CDR3. A D gene is named only where the DNA matches it firmly. Size values are once, few and many counts, or a class for expanded clones, and some rows have none.

J gene | V gene | clone size | D gene | CDR3 DNA | CDR3 protein
TRBJ2-3 | TRBV6-4 | . | TRBD1 | TGTGCCAGCAGTGACTCTGGACAGGGCACAGATACGCAGTATTTT | CASSDSGQGTDTQYF
TRBJ1-1 | TRBV30 | medium-sized | TRBD1 | TGTGCCTGGACGACAGGGGCGGCTACTGAAGCTTTCTTT | CAWTTGAATEAFF
TRBJ2-1 | TRBV10-1 | . | . | TGCGCCAGCAGTGACCAGCCGCATGAGCAGTTCTTC | CASSDQPHEQFF
TRBJ2-7 | TRBV27 | . | TRBD1 | TGTGCCAGCAGTCCCAACAGGGGGCAATACGAGCAGTACTTC | CASSPNRGQYEQYF
TRBJ1-3 | TRBV5-8 | . | TRBD1 | TGTGCCAGCAGCTGGGCCCAGGGGGCGCGAGGAAACACCATATATTTT | CASSWAQGARGNTIYF
TRBJ1-2 | TRBV2 | . | . | TGTGCCAGCAGTCCTAGGGGTTTCGATGGCTACACCTTC | CASSPRGFDGYTF
TRBJ2-1 | TRBV6-6 | . | TRBD2 | TGTGCCAGCAGGACAGCGGGACTAGCGGGAGGTGAGCAGTTCTTC | CASRTAGLAGGEQFF
TRBJ2-2 | TRBV10-3 | . | TRBD2 | TGTGCCATCAGGGGGACTAGCGGTTCCACCGGGGAGCTGTTTTTT | CAIRGTSGSTGELFF
TRBJ1-3 | TRBV7-9 | . | . | TGTGCCAGCAGCTTAGGCTCTGGAAACACCATATATTTT | CASSLGSGNTIYF
TRBJ2-4 | TRBV2 | . | . | TGTGCCAGCAGTGAAAAGGTGAACATTCAGTACTTC | CASSEKVNIQYF
TRBJ2-2 | TRBV30 | few | TRBD2 | TGTGCCTCAAAGTGGGGACTAGCGGGCTCCGGGGAGCTGTTTTTT | CASKWGLAGSGELFF
TRBJ1-3 | TRBV19 | . | . | TGTGCCAGTAGTCTCCGGGACACCTTTTCTGGAAACACCATATATTTT | CASSLRDTFSGNTIYF
TRBJ1-1 | TRBV6-5 | . | . | TGTGCCAGCAGTTACTCGGAGGGAGGGGACACTGAAGCTTTCTTT | CASSYSEGGDTEAFF
TRBJ1-2 | TRBV7-2 | . | . | TGTGCCAGCAGCTCCATCCCGGAGGCTGGCTACACCTTC | CASSSIPEAGYTF
TRBJ1-1 | TRBV11-3 | . | . | TGTGCCAGCAGCTTAGGGGGGCAGAACACTGAAGCTTTCTTT | CASSLGGQNTEAFF
TRBJ1-1 | TRBV29-1 | few | TRBD1 | TGCAGCGTCGACCGGACAGGGACGAACACTGAAGCTTTCTTT | CSVDRTGTNTEAFF
TRBJ2-7 | TRBV6-1 | medium-sized | TRBD2 | TGTGCCAGCAGTCCTAGCGGAGGGGCCCACGAGCAGTACTTC | CASSPSGGAHEQYF
TRBJ2-1 | TRBV7-2 | . | TRBD2 | TGTGCCAGCAGCTTAGCGCCTCCGAGACACCGACTAGCGGACGAAACCAATGAGCAGTTCTTC | CASSLAPPRHRLADETNEQFF
TRBJ2-7 | TRBV5-1 | . | TRBD1 | TGCGCCAGCAGCAACGGACAGGACCCCTACGAGCAGTACTTC | CASSNGQDPYEQYF
TRBJ2-1 | TRBV7-2 | . | TRBD2 | TGTGCCAGCAGCTTGGCGGGACTAGCGGGTAGTAATGAGCAGTTCTTC | CASSLAGLAGSNEQFF
TRBJ2-1 | TRBV5-4 | once | TRBD1 | TGTGCCAGCAGCTCGGGCCGGGACAGGGTAGGCAATGAGCAGTTCTTC | CASSSGRDRVGNEQFF
TRBJ2-5 | TRBV7-7 | . | TRBD2 | TGTGCTAGCAGCTTAGCGCGGGGGACTACCGAAGAGACCCAGTACTTC | CASSLARGTTEETQYF
TRBJ2-7 | TRBV5-1 | . | TRBD2 | TGCGCCAGCAGCTCCAGGACTAGCGGGAGTCCCGAGCAGTACTTC | CASSSRTSGSPEQYF
TRBJ2-3 | TRBV15 | . | . | TGTGCCACCAGCAGAGGGATCAAGGAGACAGATACGCAGTATTTT | CATSRGIKETDTQYF
TRBJ2-1 | TRBV5-4 | few | . | TGTGCCAGCAGCTTGGGGGTCAAAGAGGTCGATGAGCAGTTCTTC | CASSLGVKEVDEQFF
TRBJ2-7 | TRBV27 | . | TRBD1 | TGTGCCAGCAGTTTATCCCCTCTACAGGGGGCCTACGAGCAGTACTTC | CASSLSPLQGAYEQYF
TRBJ1-1 | TRBV29-1 | . | TRBD1 | TGCAGCGTGAGGACAGGGGGCATCACTGAAGCTTTCTTT | CSVRTGGITEAFF
TRBJ1-2 | TRBV7-9 | . | TRBD1 | TGTGCCAGCAGTTGGGGACAGGTTAACTATGGCTACACCTTC | CASSWGQVNYGYTF